This T cell receptor beta chain was identified in a study of T cell responses to AZD1222 COVID-19 vaccine. Turning to this clone: Its antigen is currently unknown.

Study-wide results and caveats: Vaccine-associated CD4 TCRs ranged over spike, dominating at 160-218 and 743-854.

V lost 6 bases to trimming and J lost 4 bases; unmatched junction nucleotides: 9. The V gene's germline CDR1 is MDHEN and CDR2 SYDVKM. CDR3 length: 16 residues. Produced via immunoSEQ multiplex PCR; TCRdb's table is partial and in-frame only. Among roughly 120,000 clones listed, approximately 85% were seen once. The sequence was collected from an adult in good health. V usage is TRBV28 and J usage is TRBJ1-2; 12 nucleotides line up with TRBD1. Sequenced here: peripheral blood, sampled on day 0 of MenACWY control vaccination. This CDR3 reads CASRGTGGLRGYGYTF. The DNA for the CDR3 is TGTGCCAGCAGGGGGACAGGGGGCCTTCGTGGCTATGGCTACACCTTC.